What follows describes a single T cell receptor beta chain. The participants were between roughly 18 and 90 years old and came from roughly 24 US areas. No more than 2 weeks before study entry, exposed participants had met a case of COVID-19. The data belong to a study of blood T cell repertoires in COVID-19. Study summary: The United States, Italy and Spain were the sources of the acute and convalescent COVID-19 samples. PBMCs, B-cell-depleted T cells, or T cells provided the cDNA or gDNA that made up the material.

Some clones are missing from TCRdb's copy, which holds only in-frame ones; the method was immunoSEQ multiplex PCR. The sample comprises some 270,000 clones, about 87% of which are singletons, and about 2.9% rests with the top ten. CDR3 length equals 17 residues. CDR1 is SGDLS and CDR2 is YYNGEE in the germline V gene. The V end was cut by 3 bases, the J end by 9 bases, with 25 bases between. The clonotype comes from a woman in her thirties or forties who had been exposed to COVID-19. Sequencing was carried out using PBMCs or T cells enriched from blood (not recorded which). This chain links TRBV9 with TRBJ1-5; perhaps TRBD1 as D (6 bases). CDR3 amino acids: CASSDAPSTGREGPQHF. The DNA of the CDR3 is TGTGCCAGCAGCGACGCCCCGTCGACAGGCCGAGAGGGGCCCCAGCATTTT.